Listed here are 12 T cell receptor beta chains from one sample, sequenced in a study of T cells in localized non-small cell lung cancer. Profiling relied on immunoSEQ multiplex PCR, and the TCRdb table lists in-frame clones only, not all of them. This table holds about 59,000 clones, roughly nine tenths found once. Sequences were derived from peripheral blood, sampled before any cancer treatment. These receptor sequences come from a man aged 35 to 70 with stage I lung adenocarcinoma.

The chain is built from TRBV27 and TRBJ2-7; D possibly matches TRBD1 or TRBD2 (5 bases each). CDR3 length: 14 amino acids. From germline, CDR1 is MNHEY and CDR2 SMNVEV (reference sequence). The V end was cut by 7 bases, the J end by 2 bases, with 15 bases between. The CDR3 region has the DNA TGTGCCAGCAAACACGGGACCGCCACCTACGAGCAGTACTTC. Its translation: CASKHGTATYEQYF.

This sequence joins TRBV5-1 and TRBJ1-3, with D unclear. CDR3 length: 15 residues. V shed 0 bases and J shed 0 bases, with 7 bases lying between them. Germline assignment: CDR1 SGHRS and CDR2 YFSETQ. The DNA of the CDR3 is TGCGCCAGCAGCTTGGTGGGCGTCTCTGGAAACACCATATATTTT. Translated, it gives CASSLVGVSGNTIYF. Looking up the rest from reference TRBV5-1 and TRBJ1-3 gives the full variable domain: KAGVTQTPRYLIKTRGQQVTLSCSPISGHRSVSWYQQTPGQGLQFLFEYFSETQRNKGNFPGRFSGRQFSNSRSEMNVSTLELGDSALYLCASSLVGVSGNTIYFGEGSWLTVV.

The chain joins TRBV5-1 to TRBJ2-3; TRBD1 or TRBD2 may be the D gene (5 bases each). Germline CDR1 is SGHRS and CDR2 is YFSETQ. CDR3 length: 16 residues. The V and J ends lost 4 bases and 4 bases respectively, with 19 bases between them. CDR3 sequence (DNA): TGCGCCAGCAGCACCGGGACGAATTACGGGTCAGATACGCAGTATTTT. This translates into CASSTGTNYGSDTQYF.

The chain carries TRBV5-1 and TRBJ2-1, with 7 bases aligning to TRBD1. In germline, CDR1 is SGHRS, CDR2 YFSETQ. Germline trimming cut 2 bases from V and 7 bases from J; bases unmatched to any gene: 9. The CDR3 contains 15 residues. The CDR3 protein is CASSLRTGLKNEQFF. CDR3 coding DNA: TGCGCCAGCAGCTTAAGGACAGGTTTAAAGAATGAGCAGTTCTTC.

This clone was detected only once. V is TRBV12-5 and J is TRBJ2-7; D uncertain. Germline assignment: CDR1 LGHNT and CDR2 FRNRAP. The CDR3 runs to 11 residues. V lost 4 bases and J 2 bases, leaving 3 bases between the germline ends. The CDR3 nucleotides are TGTGCTAGTGGTTGGGCCTACGAGCAGTACTTC. Its translation is CASGWAYEQYF.

V and J are TRBV7-9 and TRBJ2-2, with 10 nucleotides matching TRBD2. Losses at the gene ends were 5 bases for V and 6 bases for J; bases not matched to a gene: 9. In germline, CDR1 is SEHNR, CDR2 FQNEAQ (reference sequence). This CDR3 comprises 16 residues. This chain's CDR3 is CASSLRIAGGPGELFF. The CDR3 coding sequence is TGTGCCAGCAGCCTCCGAATAGCGGGAGGACCCGGGGAGCTGTTTTTT.

This sequence joins TRBV18 and TRBJ1-5, with TRBD1 matching 7 bases. The CDR3 extends over 18 amino acids. Germline V gene lookup returns CDR1 KGHSH and CDR2 LQKENI. J was trimmed by 2 bases and V by 3 bases; bases with no gene match: 13. The CDR3 DNA follows: TGTGCCAGCTCACCGACGGGCCAGGGGGGAATGGGCAATCAGCCCCAGCATTTT. It codes for CASSPTGQGGMGNQPQHF. The full variable domain, its missing parts supplied by reference TRBV18 and TRBJ1-5, is NAGVMQNPRHLVRRRGQEARLRCSPMKGHSHVYWYRQLPEEGLKFMVYLQKENIIDESGMPKERFSAEFPKEGPSILRIQQVVRGDSAAYFCASSPTGQGGMGNQPQHFGDGTRLSIL.

The CDR3 reads CASSLQGGGYNEQFF. The CDR3 nucleotides are TGTGCCAGCAGTTTACAAGGGGGGGGCTACAATGAGCAGTTCTTC. V is TRBV6-5 and J is TRBJ2-1, with D maybe TRBD2 (7 bases). Trimming took 4 bases from V and 3 from J, leaving 13 bases between them. The germline V gene encodes CDR1 MNHEY and CDR2 SVGAGI. The CDR3 contains 15 residues.

The rearrangement uses TRBV30 and TRBJ2-3; 12 bases agree with TRBD2. The V gene's germline CDR1 is GTSNPN and CDR2 SVGIG (reference sequence). The ends lost 4 bases at V and 4 bases at J; junction bases unmatched: 9. The CDR3 length is 16 residues. CDR3 loop: CAWILAGGPGADTQYF. DNA for the CDR3: TGTGCCTGGATTCTAGCGGGAGGGCCCGGGGCAGATACGCAGTATTTT. Full variable domain (missing parts from reference TRBV30 and TRBJ2-3): SQTIHQWPATLVQPVGSPLSLECTVEGTSNPNLYWYRQAAGRGLQLLFYSVGIGQISSEVPQNLSASRPQDRQFILSSKKLLLSDSGFYLCAWILAGGPGADTQYFGPGTRLTVL.

The chain is built from TRBV14 and TRBJ2-1; possibly TRBD1 for D (6 bases). Germline assignment: CDR1 SGHDN and CDR2 FVKESK. Deletions cut 6 bases from V and 4 bases from J, with 22 bases between. The CDR3 consists of 17 residues. The CDR3 region is CASSSWGRDILYNEQFF. DNA for the CDR3: TGTGCCAGCAGTTCGTGGGGACGGGACATATTATACAATGAGCAGTTCTTC.

The chain combines TRBV19 with TRBJ2-5, with a tentative D call TRBD2 (6 bases). Looked up from germline, CDR1 is LNHDA and CDR2 is SQIVND (reference sequence). V shed 6 bases and J shed 3 bases, with 8 bases lying between them. The CDR3 has 12 amino acids. For the CDR3, the DNA is TGTGCCAGTAGGGGGGGAGAAGAGACCCAGTACTTC. It yields the protein CASRGGEETQYF.

This chain connects TRBV9 to TRBJ2-1; D is perhaps TRBD2 (6 bases). Germline V lookup: CDR1 SGDLS, CDR2 YYNGEE. V lost 0 bases, J lost 0 bases, and 13 bases lay in between. The CDR3 covers 17 residues. The CDR3 nucleotides are TGTGCCAGCAGCGTAGTTGGAGGGAGGAGCTCCTACAATGAGCAGTTCTTC. This codes for CASSVVGGRSSYNEQFF.